This TCR beta chain came from a study of molecular identifiers for immune sequencing clone quantification. The CDR3 loop spans 13 amino acids. V gave up 7 bases and J gave up 6 bases, with 16 bases separating them. The germline CDR1 and CDR2 sequences are MDHEN and SYDVKM. One entry per CDR3 protein, called by TCRdb with MiXCR from the PCR reads. The table shows around 89,000 distinct CDR3 sequences, with 15% to 20% occurring only once. This clonotype was seen at least ten times. V gene TRBV28 combines with J gene TRBJ2-7, with D perhaps TRBD2 (6 bases). This TCR came from a human donor in good health. Some libraries in this study had Jurkat cell RNA spiked in. Sequenced sample: naive CD8+ T cells from blood, with Jurkat cell RNA spiked in. As for subset: FACS-sorted CD8+CD4-CCR7+CD45RA+ naive T cells. The DNA of the CDR3 is TGTGCCAGCACCCTTCGGGGGAATGGCGAGCAGTACTTC. Protein: CASTLRGNGEQYF.